The rows below give T cell receptor beta chains drawn from one sample of a study of regulatory T cells in long-lasting Graves disease. Via MiXCR, TCRdb re-called the multiplex PCR reads, giving one row per CDR3 protein. The sample holds roughly 450,000 distinct CDR3 sequences; less than 25% are singletons and the top ten take 10% to 15%. The sample here was peripheral blood mononuclear cells (PBMCs), taken when the disease was refractory, from a patient treated with antithyroid drugs. The receptors were sampled from a female donor with Graves disease. Both conserved end residues are trimmed from each CDR3. Each record gives: J gene, V gene, CDR3 protein.

j_call: TRBJ2-6
v_call: TRBV15
cdr3_aa: ATSRDGPGANVLT

j_call: TRBJ2-7
v_call: TRBV3-1
cdr3_aa: ASSQEFASYEQY

j_call: TRBJ1-4
v_call: TRBV12-3/TRBV12-4
cdr3_aa: ASSSSRGEKLF

j_call: TRBJ2-5
v_call: TRBV20-1
cdr3_aa: SARSGTRETQY

j_call: TRBJ1-5
v_call: TRBV19
cdr3_aa: ASSNRDRGKNQPQH

j_call: TRBJ2-3
v_call: TRBV28
cdr3_aa: ASTAERVGTDTQY

j_call: TRBJ1-1
v_call: TRBV28
cdr3_aa: ASGRLTEAF

j_call: TRBJ1-1
v_call: TRBV7-2
cdr3_aa: ASVIWEGAF

j_call: TRBJ1-2
v_call: TRBV7-2
cdr3_aa: ASSLGMTGVSPSYT

j_call: TRBJ2-7
v_call: TRBV19
cdr3_aa: ATGREYSGGQY

j_call: TRBJ2-3
v_call: TRBV19
cdr3_aa: ASSNLVEHTQY

j_call: TRBJ2-5
v_call: TRBV28
cdr3_aa: ASSSLSGRGHETQY

j_call: TRBJ1-1
v_call: TRBV11-2
cdr3_aa: ASSSQGGRIAEAF

j_call: TRBJ2-7
v_call: TRBV28
cdr3_aa: ASSSLETDYEQY

j_call: TRBJ2-2
v_call: TRBV12-3/TRBV12-4
cdr3_aa: ASSTWAANTGELV

j_call: TRBJ2-7
v_call: TRBV7-8
cdr3_aa: ASSLVGRGRPREQY

j_call: TRBJ2-5
v_call: TRBV11-3
cdr3_aa: ASSFTLRQETQY

j_call: TRBJ2-5
v_call: TRBV6-1
cdr3_aa: ASSEGAEETQY

j_call: TRBJ2-1
v_call: TRBV28
cdr3_aa: ASTSFPSREQF

j_call: TRBJ1-5
v_call: TRBV19
cdr3_aa: ASRTGHARNQPQH

j_call: TRBJ2-2
v_call: TRBV5-1
cdr3_aa: ASSFREPGELF

j_call: TRBJ1-3
v_call: TRBV9
cdr3_aa: ASSLGALPSGNTIY

j_call: TRBJ1-3
v_call: TRBV29-1
cdr3_aa: SISLDGNTIY

j_call: TRBJ2-5
v_call: TRBV6-2/TRBV6-3
cdr3_aa: ASSDPSGQETQY

j_call: TRBJ1-5
v_call: TRBV20-1
cdr3_aa: SARPPGAVREPQH

j_call: TRBJ1-6
v_call: TRBV27
cdr3_aa: ASTTGAKNSPLH

j_call: TRBJ1-2
v_call: TRBV7-2
cdr3_aa: ASSWGGRISNYGYT

j_call: TRBJ1-1
v_call: TRBV24-1
cdr3_aa: ATSPGTNTEAF

j_call: TRBJ1-2
v_call: TRBV14
cdr3_aa: ASSHLGQGRGYGYT

j_call: TRBJ1-4
v_call: TRBV29-1
cdr3_aa: SVQGGALDEKLF

j_call: TRBJ1-5
v_call: TRBV19
cdr3_aa: ASSISGGRNQPQH

j_call: TRBJ2-7
v_call: TRBV15
cdr3_aa: ATSRGDGRGPEQY

j_call: TRBJ1-1
v_call: TRBV6-1
cdr3_aa: ASNLSPSTGVQNTEAF

j_call: TRBJ1-2
v_call: TRBV27
cdr3_aa: ASSLSVGGNYGYT

j_call: TRBJ2-1
v_call: TRBV13
cdr3_aa: ASSLLAGGRNEQF

j_call: TRBJ1-1
v_call: TRBV7-8
cdr3_aa: ASSLPWSGVDMNTEAF

j_call: TRBJ1-5
v_call: TRBV24-1
cdr3_aa: ATSDRGTVQPQH